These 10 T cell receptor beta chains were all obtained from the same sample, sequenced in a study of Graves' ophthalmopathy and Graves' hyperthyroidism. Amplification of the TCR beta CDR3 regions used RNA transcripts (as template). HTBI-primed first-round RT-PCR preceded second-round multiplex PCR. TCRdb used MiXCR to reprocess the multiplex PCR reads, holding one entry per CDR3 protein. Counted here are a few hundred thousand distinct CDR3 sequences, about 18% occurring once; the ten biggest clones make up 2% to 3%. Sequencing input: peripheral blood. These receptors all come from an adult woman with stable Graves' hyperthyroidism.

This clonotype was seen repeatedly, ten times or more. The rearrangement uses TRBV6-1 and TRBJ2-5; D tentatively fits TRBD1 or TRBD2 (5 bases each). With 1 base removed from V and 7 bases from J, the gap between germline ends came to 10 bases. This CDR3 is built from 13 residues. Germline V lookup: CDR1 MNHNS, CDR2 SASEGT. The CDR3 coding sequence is TGTGCCAGCAGTGAAGGACGTGGGGGGACCCAGTACTTC. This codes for CASSEGRGGTQYF.

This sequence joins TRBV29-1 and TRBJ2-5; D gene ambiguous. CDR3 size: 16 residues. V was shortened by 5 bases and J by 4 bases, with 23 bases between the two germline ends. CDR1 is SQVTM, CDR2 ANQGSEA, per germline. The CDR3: CSVPHAAAIPGETQYF. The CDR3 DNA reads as TGCAGCGTTCCCCACGCGGCCGCTATCCCCGGAGAGACCCAGTACTTC.

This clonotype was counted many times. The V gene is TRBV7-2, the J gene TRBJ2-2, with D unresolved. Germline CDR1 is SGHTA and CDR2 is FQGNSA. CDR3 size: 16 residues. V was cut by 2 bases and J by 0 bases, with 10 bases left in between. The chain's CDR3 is CASSLLARANTGELFF. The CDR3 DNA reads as TGTGCCAGCAGCTTACTCGCTAGGGCGAACACCGGGGAGCTGTTTTTT. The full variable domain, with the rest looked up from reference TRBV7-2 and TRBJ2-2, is GAGVSQSPSNKVTEKGKDVELRCDPISGHTALYWYRQSLGQGLEFLIYFQGNSAPDKSGLPSDRFSAERTGGSVSTLTIQRTQQEDSAVYLCASSLLARANTGELFFGEGSRLTVL.

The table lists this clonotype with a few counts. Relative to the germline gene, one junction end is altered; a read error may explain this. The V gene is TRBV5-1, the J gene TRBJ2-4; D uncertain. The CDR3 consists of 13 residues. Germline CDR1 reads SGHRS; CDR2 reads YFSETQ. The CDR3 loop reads CASSLAGRNIKYF. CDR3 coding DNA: TGCGCAAGCAGCTTGGCCGGCAGAAACATTAAGTACTTC.

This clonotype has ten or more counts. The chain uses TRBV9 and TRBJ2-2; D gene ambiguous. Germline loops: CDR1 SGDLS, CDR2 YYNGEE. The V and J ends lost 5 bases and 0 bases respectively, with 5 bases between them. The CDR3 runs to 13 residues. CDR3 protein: CASRGANTGELFF. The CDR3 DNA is TGTGCCAGCAGAGGAGCGAACACCGGGGAGCTGTTTTTT.

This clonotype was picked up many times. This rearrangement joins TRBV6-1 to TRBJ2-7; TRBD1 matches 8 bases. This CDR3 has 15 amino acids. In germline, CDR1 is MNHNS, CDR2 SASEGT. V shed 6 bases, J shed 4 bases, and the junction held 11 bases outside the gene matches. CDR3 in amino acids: CASSPRRQGFYEQYF. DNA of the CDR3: TGTGCCAGCAGCCCCCGCCGACAGGGGTTTTACGAGCAGTACTTC.

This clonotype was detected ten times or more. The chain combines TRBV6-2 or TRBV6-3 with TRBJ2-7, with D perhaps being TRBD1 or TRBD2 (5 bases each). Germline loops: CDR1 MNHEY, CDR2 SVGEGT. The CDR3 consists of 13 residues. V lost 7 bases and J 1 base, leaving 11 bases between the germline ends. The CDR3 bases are TGTGCCAGCAATAGGGGACCATCCTACGAGCAGTACTTC. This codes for CASNRGPSYEQYF.

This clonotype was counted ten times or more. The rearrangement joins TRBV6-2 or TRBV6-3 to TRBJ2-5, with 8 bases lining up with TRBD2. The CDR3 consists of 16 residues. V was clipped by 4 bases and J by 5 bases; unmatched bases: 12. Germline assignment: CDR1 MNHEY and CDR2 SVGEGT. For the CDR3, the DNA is TGTGCCAGCAGTTTGGGTAAAACTAGCGGAGGGGAGACCCAGTACTTC. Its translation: CASSLGKTSGGETQYF.

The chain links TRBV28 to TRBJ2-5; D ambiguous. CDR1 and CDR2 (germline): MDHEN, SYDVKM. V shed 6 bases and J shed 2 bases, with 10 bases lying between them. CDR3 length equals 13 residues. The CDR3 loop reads CASSPWAQETQYF. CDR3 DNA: TGTGCCAGCAGCCCATGGGCTCAAGAGACCCAGTACTTC.

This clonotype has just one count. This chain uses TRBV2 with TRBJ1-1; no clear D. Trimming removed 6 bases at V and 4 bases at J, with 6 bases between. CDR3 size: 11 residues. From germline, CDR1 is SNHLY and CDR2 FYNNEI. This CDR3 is CASRELTEAFF. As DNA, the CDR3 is TGTGCCAGCAGGGAACTCACTGAAGCTTTCTTT.